This entry is about one TCR beta chain. Its antigen remains unknown. The data stem from a study of T cell repertoires in cytomegalovirus infection. TCRdb called the reads again in MiXCR, with one record for every CDR3 protein. The sample contains around 900,000 distinct CDR3 sequences, around 32% of which appear only once. CDR3 length: 13 amino acids. Trimming shortened V by 11 bases and J by 3 bases, and 14 bases separated the two germline ends. CDR1 is SGHVS, CDR2 FNYEAQ, per germline. The chain combines TRBV7-6 with TRBJ1-5, with a tentative D call TRBD1 (6 bases). The specimen comprised cultured CD8+ T cells from PBMCs, sampled from culture after CMV antigen stimulation. This receptor was identified in a human donor in good health (CMV status not recorded). Some clones in this sample may be carry-over from other donors' samples. The CDR3, as DNA: TGTGCCGTGGGGGCCAGAGACAATCAGCCCCAGCATTTT. Translated: CAVGARDNQPQHF. Drawing the rest from reference TRBV7-6 and TRBJ1-5, the complete variable domain is GAGVSQSPRYKVTKRGQDVALRCDPISGHVSLYWYRQALGQGPEFLTYFNYEAQQDKSGLPNDRFSAERPEGSISTLTIQRTEQRDSAMYRCAVGARDNQPQHFGDGTRLSIL.